This T cell receptor beta chain was identified in a study of human T cells and chemical hapten exposure. For the study at large: Slight differences in pooled library volume were the main source of varying TCR yields across samples.

Broader study findings: Sensitizing with DPC caused no change in TCRs above 1 in 1000 frequency.

On this clonotype itself: Its antigen is unidentified.

Germline V lookup: CDR1 LGHDT, CDR2 YNNKEL (reference sequence). The CDR3 is 14 amino acids. Between the trimmed V and J ends, which lost 3 bases and 7 bases, there was a span of 16 bases. In the library, unique molecular identifiers were attached to individual cDNA molecules. As originally analysed: Per sample, the median was about 88,000 TCRs, with values from 23,224 to 690,600. TCRdb independently ran MiXCR on the reads; one entry per CDR3 protein. The V and J calls, along with clone size, are taken from TCRdb and not from the paper's own processing. The sample records about 120,000 distinct CDR3 sequences, approximately 9% being singletons. The template was total RNA from unfractionated whole blood.

This clonotype was obtained from a human donor in good health. Some clones in this sample may be carry-over from other donors' samples. Specimen: whole blood. V and J are TRBV3-1 and TRBJ2-7; TRBD2 might be the D (5 bases). The DNA for the CDR3 is TGTGCCAGCAGCCACGGACTCGGTCGGGGAGAGCAGTACTTC. Protein product: CASSHGLGRGEQYF.